This TCR beta chain was recorded in a study of Ad26.COV2.S vaccination and SARS-CoV-2 variants. Only in-frame clones appear in the TCRdb table, and some are missing; sequencing was by immunoSEQ multiplex PCR. The table has about 400,000 clones, around 93% seen once. V lost 2 bases, J lost 7 bases, and 17 bases lay in between. CDR3 size: 15 residues. Germline CDR1 is LNHDA and CDR2 is SQIVND (reference sequence). Points on this clone: What it recognizes is unknown.

Sample treatment: some 20 received Ad26.COV2.S at low or high dose, single or two shots; 5 received placebo; per-sample allocation not given. All samples were drawn on day 63, counting from the first vaccine or placebo injection. Expressing Wuhan-strain SARS-CoV-2 spike, an Ad26 vector served as the vaccine. Study-level points and caveats: Spike-specific TCR breadth in vaccine recipients exceeded that seen in placebo recipients. There was reportedly substantial breadth in spike-specific CD8+ and CD4+ T cell responses after vaccination. The analyses of TCR breadth and depth may have understated the size of total T cell responses.

Material: peripheral blood, obtained in a trial of Ad26.COV2.S vaccine versus placebo. V gene TRBV19 combines with J gene TRBJ1-1, with D possibly matching TRBD1 (5 bases). The TCR was taken from a person aged 18-65 years who received the Ad26.COV2.S COVID-19 vaccine or a placebo. The CDR3 sequence: CASSISGYGGLEAFF. For the CDR3, the DNA is TGTGCCAGTAGTATATCCGGGTATGGGGGACTTGAAGCTTTCTTT.